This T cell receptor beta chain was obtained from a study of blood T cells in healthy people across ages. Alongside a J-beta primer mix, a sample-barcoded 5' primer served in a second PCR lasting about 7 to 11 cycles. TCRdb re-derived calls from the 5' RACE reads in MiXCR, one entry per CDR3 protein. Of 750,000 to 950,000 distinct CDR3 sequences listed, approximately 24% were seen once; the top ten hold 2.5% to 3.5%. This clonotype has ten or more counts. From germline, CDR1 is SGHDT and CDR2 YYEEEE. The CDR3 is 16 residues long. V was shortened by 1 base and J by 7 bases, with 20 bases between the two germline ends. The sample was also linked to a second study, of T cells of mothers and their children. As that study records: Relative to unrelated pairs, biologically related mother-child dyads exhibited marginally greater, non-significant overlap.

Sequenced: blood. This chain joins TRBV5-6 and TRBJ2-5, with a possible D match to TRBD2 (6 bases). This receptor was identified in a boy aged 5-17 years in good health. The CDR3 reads CASSLWKEGRAGTQYF. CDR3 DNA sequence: TGTGCCAGCAGCTTGTGGAAGGAGGGACGGGCAGGGACCCAGTACTTC. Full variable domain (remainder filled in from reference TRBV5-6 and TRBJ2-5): DAGVTQSPTHLIKTRGQQVTLRCSPKSGHDTVSWYQQALGQGPQFIFQYYEEEERQRGNFPDRFSGHQFPNYSSELNVNALLLGDSALYLCASSLWKEGRAGTQYFGPGTRLLVL.